The clone carrying this T cell receptor (beta chain) was picked up a small number of times. The antigen is undetermined. These data belong to a study of CD8 T cells in Susac syndrome. Study-wide results and caveats: The study conceded that its TCR sequencing and HLA analysis involved relatively few individuals.

The CDR3 runs 13 residues. Germline CDR1 SGHNT, CDR2 YYREEE (reference sequence). Trimming left V 0 bases short and J 4 bases short, with 5 bases between. It was with random hexamers that roughly 0.5 to 1 ug RNA was reverse transcribed. A multiplex approach, immunoSEQ multiplex PCR, amplified TCR beta CDR3 across 54 Vbeta and 13 Jbeta. TCRdb re-called the immunoSEQ multiplex PCR reads through MiXCR, storing one row per CDR3 protein. The table records fewer than 80,000 distinct CDR3 sequences, roughly 94% of them present only once. The study sequenced TCR beta in blood CD8+ and CD4+ T cells. The multiple sclerosis controls consisted of treatment-naive patients with relapsing-remitting disease, either stable or active.

The TCR comes from a human donor with multiple sclerosis. V and J are TRBV5-4 and TRBJ1-5; D is ambiguous. The sample comprised CD8+ T cells from PBMCs. This chain's CDR3 is CASSLGDNQPQHF. The CDR3, as DNA: TGTGCCAGCAGCTTGGGGGATAATCAGCCCCAGCATTTT.